A selection of T cell receptor beta chains follows, all from one sample in a study of blood T cell repertoires in COVID-19. Assay used: immunoSEQ multiplex PCR; TCRdb lists only in-frame clones, some missing. The sample lists some 130,000 clones; roughly 87% were seen once. The source material was PBMCs or T cells enriched from blood (not recorded which). The origin of the receptors is a man aged 25-45 years who had recovered from COVID-19. Both conserved end residues are part of each CDR3. D genes are given only for firm matches. Clone size is given for some rows only: seen once, a few or many times, or a class if the clone is expanded.

length: 14
V: TRBV27
J: TRBJ1-4
size: NA
D: NA
CDR3: CASSLAGTGEKLFF
DNA: TGTGCCAGCAGTTTAGCGGGGACGGGGGAAAAACTGTTTTTT

length: 13
V: TRBV18
J: TRBJ1-1
size: few
D: NA
CDR3: CASSARENTEAFF
DNA: TGTGCCAGCTCAGCGCGAGAGAACACTGAAGCTTTCTTT

length: 13
V: TRBV5-1
J: TRBJ2-1
size: NA
D: NA
CDR3: CASSQRTENEQFF
DNA: TGCGCCAGCAGCCAACGGACAGAAAATGAGCAGTTCTTC

length: 14
V: TRBV27
J: TRBJ2-7
size: few
D: NA
CDR3: CASSSRGRAYEQYF
DNA: TGTGCCAGCAGTTCCAGGGGACGAGCCTACGAGCAGTACTTC

length: 17
V: TRBV5-1
J: TRBJ2-2
size: NA
D: TRBD2
CDR3: CASSPRGGSGNTGELFF
DNA: TGCGCCAGCAGCCCAAGGGGCGGGAGTGGGAACACCGGGGAGCTGTTTTTT

length: 13
V: TRBV19
J: TRBJ2-2
size: NA
D: NA
CDR3: CASSPANTGELFF
DNA: TGTGCCAGTAGTCCAGCGAACACCGGGGAGCTGTTTTTT

length: 15
V: TRBV6-1
J: TRBJ2-7
size: few
D: NA
CDR3: CASSEAAGHLYEQYF
DNA: TGTGCCAGCAGTGAAGCCGCGGGTCACCTCTACGAGCAGTACTTC

length: 14
V: TRBV6-5
J: TRBJ1-5
size: NA
D: TRBD1
CDR3: CASSFRQGDQPQHF
DNA: TGTGCCAGCAGTTTCCGACAGGGCGATCAGCCCCAGCATTTT

length: 16
V: TRBV19
J: TRBJ2-1
size: NA
D: NA
CDR3: CASSIVFGQLYNEQFF
DNA: TGTGCCAGTAGTATAGTATTTGGACAGCTCTACAATGAGCAGTTCTTC

length: 15
V: TRBV3-1/TRBV3-2
J: TRBJ1-5
size: NA
D: NA
CDR3: CASSQVVEGNQPQHF
DNA: TGTGCCAGCAGCCAAGTGGTGGAGGGTAATCAGCCCCAGCATTTT

length: 16
V: TRBV4-2
J: TRBJ1-4
size: NA
D: TRBD1
CDR3: CASSQEGTERNEKLFF
DNA: TGTGCCAGCAGCCAAGAGGGGACAGAGAGGAATGAAAAACTGTTTTTT

length: 14
V: TRBV9
J: TRBJ2-1
size: once
D: NA
CDR3: CASSVAGLVNEQFF
DNA: TGTGCCAGCAGCGTAGCGGGATTGGTGAATGAGCAGTTCTTC

length: 15
V: TRBV5-1
J: TRBJ2-2
size: NA
D: TRBD2
CDR3: CASSLSAGGPGELFF
DNA: TGCGCCAGCAGCTTGTCCGCGGGGGGGCCCGGGGAGCTGTTTTTT

length: 11
V: TRBV29-1
J: TRBJ1-2
size: NA
D: TRBD1
CDR3: CSGIDRAGYTF
DNA: TGCAGCGGAATTGACAGGGCTGGCTACACCTTC

length: 16
V: TRBV9
J: TRBJ1-2
size: NA
D: NA
CDR3: CASSVGSGDYSYGYTF
DNA: TGTGCCAGCAGCGTAGGGTCAGGGGATTATAGCTATGGCTACACCTTC

length: 13
V: TRBV5-1
J: TRBJ1-1
size: NA
D: NA
CDR3: CASSQTGNTEAFF
DNA: TGCGCCAGCAGCCAAACAGGGAACACTGAAGCTTTCTTT

length: 13
V: TRBV19
J: TRBJ1-1
size: once
D: TRBD1
CDR3: CASSPDRDAEAFF
DNA: TGTGCCAGTAGTCCTGACAGGGACGCTGAAGCTTTCTTT

length: 14
V: TRBV5-1
J: TRBJ2-7
size: NA
D: TRBD2
CDR3: CASSLMGGSYEQYF
DNA: TGCGCCAGCAGCTTGATGGGCGGGAGCTACGAGCAGTACTTC

length: 17
V: TRBV24-1
J: TRBJ1-3
size: NA
D: NA
CDR3: CATSDSRAGFSGNTIYF
DNA: TGTGCCACCAGTGATTCCCGTGCAGGTTTCTCTGGAAACACCATATATTTT

length: 12
V: TRBV19
J: TRBJ1-2
size: NA
D: TRBD1
CDR3: CASSGQGYGYTF
DNA: TGTGCCAGTAGCGGACAGGGTTATGGCTACACCTTC

length: 15
V: TRBV5-1
J: TRBJ1-6
size: NA
D: TRBD1
CDR3: CASSLRAGGNSPLHF
DNA: TGCGCCAGCAGCTTGCGGGCAGGGGGTAATTCACCCCTCCACTTT

length: 12
V: TRBV7-9
J: TRBJ1-2
size: once
D: NA
CDR3: CASSLLSYGYTF
DNA: TGTGCCAGCAGCCTTCTCTCGTATGGCTACACCTTC

length: 13
V: TRBV2
J: TRBJ1-2
size: NA
D: TRBD1
CDR3: CASSRTGGNGYTF
DNA: TGTGCCAGCAGCCGGACAGGGGGGAATGGCTACACCTTC

length: 13
V: TRBV7-3
J: TRBJ2-5
size: NA
D: NA
CDR3: CASSSLFGVAQYF
DNA: TGTGCCAGCAGCTCCCTCTTCGGGGTAGCCCAGTACTTC

length: 14
V: TRBV2
J: TRBJ2-7
size: NA
D: TRBD1
CDR3: CASLDRGQSYEQYF
DNA: TGTGCCAGCCTTGACAGGGGCCAATCCTACGAGCAGTACTTC

length: 14
V: TRBV2
J: TRBJ1-5
size: NA
D: TRBD1
CDR3: CASSLDRDNQPQHF
DNA: TGTGCCAGCAGCTTGGACAGGGACAATCAGCCCCAGCATTTT

length: 13
V: TRBV30
J: TRBJ1-3
size: few
D: NA
CDR3: CAWEQGVGNTIYF
DNA: TGTGCCTGGGAACAGGGAGTAGGAAACACCATATATTTT

length: 13
V: TRBV6-1
J: TRBJ1-1
size: NA
D: NA
CDR3: CASSEEGPRKAFF
DNA: TGTGCCAGCAGTGAGGAGGGTCCGAGGAAAGCTTTCTTT